This is a list of T cell receptor beta chains from one sample in a study of human T cells and chemical hapten exposure. TCRdb reprocessed the RACE reads via MiXCR and lists one record per CDR3 protein. The sample shows more than 70,000 distinct CDR3 sequences, approximately 9.7% of them seen only once. The sequenced sample was whole blood. The receptors were sampled from a female donor in good health. Some clones in this sample may be carry-over from other donors' samples. Both conserved end residues are part of each CDR3. Each record gives: CDR3 protein, clone size, D gene, V gene, J gene. The D gene is left open where the match is weak. Expanded clones are given a class, and other clones once, few, many or no size at all.

cdr3_aa: CASSQGDITGNTIYF
clone_size: many
d_call: -
v_call: TRBV4-1
j_call: TRBJ1-3

cdr3_aa: CASRPQGANTEAFF
clone_size: -
d_call: TRBD1
v_call: TRBV10-2
j_call: TRBJ1-1

cdr3_aa: CAWGRGLAADTQYF
clone_size: few
d_call: TRBD2
v_call: TRBV30
j_call: TRBJ2-3

cdr3_aa: CASRRTGEETQYF
clone_size: few
d_call: TRBD1
v_call: TRBV6-2/TRBV6-3
j_call: TRBJ2-5

cdr3_aa: CASRSTVLGEAFF
clone_size: -
d_call: -
v_call: TRBV27
j_call: TRBJ1-1

cdr3_aa: CASSSGTALGRYF
clone_size: few
d_call: -
v_call: TRBV5-6
j_call: TRBJ2-7

cdr3_aa: CASSLLTWEAGFSTDTQYF
clone_size: many
d_call: -
v_call: TRBV28
j_call: TRBJ2-3

cdr3_aa: CASSPHRGGVTEAFF
clone_size: -
d_call: -
v_call: TRBV3-1
j_call: TRBJ1-1

cdr3_aa: CASSHLRDRAHQPQHF
clone_size: many
d_call: TRBD1
v_call: TRBV12-3/TRBV12-4
j_call: TRBJ1-5

cdr3_aa: CASKGGQTLTINNEQFF
clone_size: -
d_call: -
v_call: TRBV7-2
j_call: TRBJ2-1

cdr3_aa: CAISEAVEQYF
clone_size: -
d_call: -
v_call: TRBV10-3
j_call: TRBJ2-7

cdr3_aa: CASSRLAGTTYNEQFF
clone_size: few
d_call: -
v_call: TRBV6-6
j_call: TRBJ2-1

cdr3_aa: CASSLGRASGTLYNEQFF
clone_size: many
d_call: TRBD2
v_call: TRBV7-9
j_call: TRBJ2-1

cdr3_aa: CASSVDLPGANVLTF
clone_size: few
d_call: -
v_call: TRBV9
j_call: TRBJ2-6

cdr3_aa: CASSELGATEAFF
clone_size: -
d_call: -
v_call: TRBV9
j_call: TRBJ1-1

cdr3_aa: CASSLRLAPRTGELFF
clone_size: -
d_call: TRBD2
v_call: TRBV7-2
j_call: TRBJ2-2

cdr3_aa: CASSLVYNEQFF
clone_size: many
d_call: -
v_call: TRBV7-9
j_call: TRBJ2-1

cdr3_aa: CATSSSRAYNEQFF
clone_size: few
d_call: -
v_call: TRBV24-1
j_call: TRBJ2-1

cdr3_aa: CASSLSRGTTYNEQFF
clone_size: few
d_call: -
v_call: TRBV28
j_call: TRBJ2-1

cdr3_aa: CATSVAGINQPQHF
clone_size: -
d_call: -
v_call: TRBV24-1
j_call: TRBJ1-5

cdr3_aa: CASSRGTVTYEQYF
clone_size: -
d_call: -
v_call: TRBV7-2
j_call: TRBJ2-7

cdr3_aa: CARNGTGGLDPYNEQFF
clone_size: few
d_call: -
v_call: TRBV9
j_call: TRBJ2-1